Presented here are 24 T cell receptor beta chains from one specimen sequenced in a study of blood T cells in healthy people across ages (dated by TCRdb to about 2015). Library preparation was by 5' RACE. Sequenced on an Illumina HiSeq 2500. A second PCR of about 6 to 11 cycles was performed with a sample-barcoded 5' primer and a J-beta primer mix. TCRdb reanalyzed the raw reads on its own, using fastp at Q25 for trimming and MiXCR for clone calling, and kept in-frame beta chains. Every CDR3 protein is listed once, alongside the most common genes and DNA of its rows. This sample is represented by 800,000 to 950,000 distinct CDR3 sequences; about 48% of them were singletons. The biggest ten clones account for 13% of the sample. The source material was blood. The receptors here all came from a man aged 30 to 39 in good health.

The chain joins TRBV7-9 to TRBJ2-1; D is ambiguous. This CDR3 contains 14 residues. Looked up from germline, CDR1 is SEHNR and CDR2 is FQNEAQ (reference sequence). Deletions cut 4 bases from V and 6 bases from J, with 13 bases between. CDR3 in amino acids: CASSSTSIGNEQFF. DNA for the CDR3: TGTGCCAGCAGCTCCACCTCTATAGGCAATGAGCAGTTCTTC.

This sequence joins TRBV20-1 and TRBJ1-5, with D perhaps TRBD1 (5 bases). The CDR3 has 16 residues. Trimming stripped 2 bases from V and 3 bases from J, with 17 bases between. Looked up from germline, CDR1 is DFQATT and CDR2 is SNEGSKA (reference sequence). This chain's CDR3 is CSARNSGREDNQPQHF. DNA of the CDR3: TGCAGTGCTAGAAACTCGGGACGGGAGGACAATCAGCCCCAGCATTTT.

This chain joins TRBV28 and TRBJ2-7; D remains ambiguous. This CDR3 is 14 amino acids long. Germline V CDR1 and CDR2: MDHEN, SYDVKM. V was clipped by 6 bases and J by 4 bases, with 16 bases between them. CDR3 DNA sequence: TGTGCCAGCAGCGAACCCAAAGACGGATACGAGCAGTACTTC. This gives the protein CASSEPKDGYEQYF.

This clonotype was seen many times. V is TRBV5-1 and J is TRBJ2-2; TRBD2 might be the D (6 bases). CDR1 SGHRS and CDR2 YFSETQ come from the germline V gene. This CDR3 is 15 amino acids long. Trimming pared 0 bases from V and 5 bases from J, leaving 11 bases between. The CDR3 region is CASSLALALTGELFF. CDR3 nucleotide sequence: TGCGCCAGCAGCTTGGCTCTAGCGTTAACCGGGGAGCTGTTTTTT.

This clonotype was seen only a few times. V gene TRBV4-2 combines with J gene TRBJ2-5; 8 positions match TRBD2. The junction had 11 bases not matched to a gene; V was cut back by 0 bases and J by 5 bases. CDR1 is LGHNA, CDR2 YNFKEQ, per germline. The CDR3 consists of 17 residues. The CDR3, as DNA: TGTGCCAGCAGCCAAGATCCCTTTGCGGGGGGCCTGGAGACCCAGTACTTC. Its translation: CASSQDPFAGGLETQYF.

The chain is built from TRBV5-8 and TRBJ2-1, with 8 bases fitting TRBD1. After removal of 0 bases from V and 4 bases from J, the junction contained 12 bases not matched to a gene. Germline V gene data show CDR1 as SGHTS and CDR2 as YDEGEE. CDR3 length: 18 residues. CDR3 loop: CASSLASRGRGRYNEQFF. CDR3 in DNA: TGTGCCAGCAGCTTGGCCTCCCGCGGCAGGGGGCGATACAATGAGCAGTTCTTC.

This clonotype was picked up many times. Its ends do not fully match the called genes, so a read error is possible. The V and J genes are TRBV5-1 and TRBJ2-3; D gene ambiguous. Per germline, CDR1 SGHRS and CDR2 YFSETQ. This CDR3 region has 14 residues. This chain's CDR3 is CASSLVAGTDTQYF. The CDR3 bases are TGTGCCAGCAGCTTAGTGGCTGGCACAGATACGCAGTATTTT. Full variable domain (missing parts from reference TRBV5-1 and TRBJ2-3): KAGVTQTPRYLIKTRGQQVTLSCSPISGHRSVSWYQQTPGQGLQFLFEYFSETQRNKGNFPGRFSGRQFSNSRSEMNVSTLELGDSALYLCASSLVAGTDTQYFGPGTRLTVL.

In this sample, this clonotype turned up a few times. V and J are TRBV6-6 and TRBJ2-3; D gene unclear. This CDR3 comprises 13 residues. The germline V gene encodes CDR1 MNHNY and CDR2 SVGAGI (reference sequence). V was shortened by 6 bases and J by 9 bases, with 16 bases between the two germline ends. The CDR3 protein is CASSNGLRRTQYF. The CDR3 DNA is TGTGCCAGCAGCAATGGTCTACGGCGAACGCAGTATTTT.

J is TRBJ1-1 and V is TRBV9; D might be TRBD1 (6 bases). The CDR3 consists of 14 residues. Trimming pared 0 bases from V and 1 base from J, leaving 7 bases between. Per germline, CDR1 SGDLS and CDR2 YYNGEE. CDR3 sequence reads: CASSVGGANTEAFF. The CDR3 DNA is TGTGCCAGCAGCGTAGGGGGGGCGAACACTGAAGCTTTCTTT.

This clonotype has just one count. CDR3 protein: CASSLGSNSPLHF. The CDR3 DNA is TGTGCCAGCAGCTTAGGTAGCAATTCACCCCTCCACTTT. This rearrangement joins TRBV7-2 to TRBJ1-6; D gene uncertain. In germline, CDR1 is SGHTA, CDR2 FQGNSA. There are 13 residues in the CDR3. Trimming stripped 1 base from V and 7 bases from J, with 5 bases between.

This clonotype was counted many times. The genes are TRBV20-1 and TRBJ2-5; D unresolved. The length of the CDR3 is 14 residues. CDR1 DFQATT and CDR2 SNEGSKA come from the germline V gene (reference sequence). V lost 3 bases, J lost 5 bases, and 16 bases lay in between. CDR3 sequence: CSASLASAYETQYF. In DNA form, the CDR3 reads TGCAGTGCTAGTCTCGCCTCGGCGTACGAGACCCAGTACTTC.

The table lists this clonotype with a few counts. The chain employs TRBV24-1 and TRBJ1-5; D may be TRBD1 (5 bases). This CDR3 comprises 13 residues. Trimming shortened V by 9 bases and J by 3 bases, and 11 bases separated the two germline ends. Germline CDR1 and CDR2: KGHDR and SFDVKD. CDR3 bases: TGTGCCACCGCTACAGGCCCCAATCAGCCCCAGCATTTT. Protein product: CATATGPNQPQHF.

The rearrangement joins TRBV2 to TRBJ2-1; a possible D gene is TRBD2 (6 bases). Trimming took off 11 bases at V and 6 bases at J, with 23 bases between the two ends. This CDR3 has 15 amino acids. From germline, CDR1 is SNHLY and CDR2 FYNNEI. The CDR3 DNA follows: TGTGCCGGCACCAAAAGGGGTGACGGGGGCAATGAGCAGTTCTTC. Encoded protein: CAGTKRGDGGNEQFF.

The rearrangement uses TRBV6-6 and TRBJ2-7; D unclear. V was clipped by 2 bases and J by 2 bases, with 10 bases between them. Germline values: CDR1 MNHNY, CDR2 SVGAGI (reference sequence). The CDR3 sequence is 14 residues long. CDR3 DNA sequence: TGTGCCAGCAGTTACCTTGGTCCCCCCTACGAGCAGTACTTC. Protein: CASSYLGPPYEQYF.

This chain joins TRBV6-6 and TRBJ1-1; D is unresolved. Trimming left V 2 bases short and J 5 bases short, with 6 bases between. The CDR3 is made up of 12 amino acids. Germline V gene sequence: CDR1 MNHNY, CDR2 SVGAGI (reference sequence). The CDR3 sequence: CASSYGMTEAFF. The CDR3 bases are TGTGCCAGCAGTTACGGTATGACTGAAGCTTTCTTT.

The CDR3 DNA reads as TGTGCCAGCAGTCAGGCGGGGACTGGGGCCAACGTCCTGACTTTC. Encoded protein: CASSQAGTGANVLTF. The chain joins TRBV28 to TRBJ2-6; a possible D gene is TRBD2 (6 bases). CDR1 and CDR2 from the germline V gene are MDHEN and SYDVKM. The CDR3 extends over 15 amino acids. Trimming left V 5 bases short and J 2 bases short, with 10 bases between.

The rearrangement links TRBV4-1 to TRBJ2-7, with TRBD2 identical over 12 bases. Germline-derived CDR1 and CDR2 are MGHRA and YSYEKL. V dropped 2 bases and J dropped 1; count of bases not matched to a gene: 9. The CDR3 consists of 18 residues. The DNA for the CDR3 is TGCGCCAGCAGCCAAAAACCCGGACTAGCGGGGCCGTCCTACGAGCAGTACTTC. This sequence encodes CASSQKPGLAGPSYEQYF.

This clonotype is a singleton in its sample. The V gene is TRBV5-1, the J gene TRBJ2-7, with a tentative D call TRBD1 (5 bases). From germline, CDR1 is SGHRS and CDR2 YFSETQ. V lost 0 bases, J lost 7 bases, and 14 bases lay in between. The CDR3 contains 14 residues. This CDR3 is CASSLARTGEEQYF. The CDR3 DNA reads TGCGCCAGCAGCTTGGCGAGAACAGGAGAAGAGCAGTACTTC.

This clonotype appeared once. This chain connects TRBV28 to TRBJ1-6; no firm D call. Germline CDR1 MDHEN, CDR2 SYDVKM. The CDR3 sequence is 13 residues long. V lost 6 bases and J lost 10, with 13 bases in between. CDR3 coding DNA: TGTGCCAGCAGACCTCCCATGGGATCACCCCTCCACTTT. Its translation is CASRPPMGSPLHF. Variable domain in full (rest from reference TRBV28 and TRBJ1-6): DVKVTQSSRYLVKRTGEKVFLECVQDMDHENMFWYRQDPGLGLRLIYFSYDVKMKEKGDIPEGYSVSREKKERFSLILESASTNQTSMYLCASRPPMGSPLHFGNGTRLTVT.

This clonotype was observed a handful of times. A read error may produce the germline difference seen at one junction end. The V gene is TRBV10-3, the J gene TRBJ2-5; 10 bases match TRBD1. This CDR3 is 15 amino acids long. The V gene's germline CDR1 is ENHRY and CDR2 SYGVKD. CDR3 in amino acids: CAISLGDRGYETQYF. The CDR3 DNA follows: TGTGCTATCAGCCTGGGGGACAGGGGTTACGAGACCCAGTACTTC.

In this sample, this clonotype turned up once. J is TRBJ2-3 and V is TRBV20-1; TRBD1 matches at 7 bases. CDR1 and CDR2 (germline): DFQATT, SNEGSKA (reference sequence). There are 11 residues in the CDR3. The V gene end was trimmed by 5 bases and the J gene end by 6 bases; junction bases not matched to a gene: 2. The CDR3 reads CSAEDRDTQYF. CDR3 nucleotides: TGCAGTGCTGAGGACAGGGATACGCAGTATTTT.

V usage is TRBV20-1 and J usage is TRBJ2-7, with D unclear. Germline lookup yields CDR1 DFQATT and CDR2 SNEGSKA (reference sequence). The CDR3 loop spans 15 amino acids. V lost 6 bases, J lost 2 bases, and 20 bases lay in between. The CDR3 protein is CSALPAVVGTYEQYF. The CDR3 DNA sequence: TGCAGTGCCCTCCCGGCGGTGGTAGGCACCTACGAGCAGTACTTC.

This clonotype was found a few times. This chain uses TRBV7-2 with TRBJ1-1, with TRBD1 matching 10 bases. From germline, CDR1 is SGHTA and CDR2 FQGNSA. V was pared by 5 bases and J by 6 bases, with 21 bases of the junction left unmatched. This CDR3 is built from 19 residues. DNA of the CDR3: TGTGCCAGCAGCGGAGGGTTCCCGGGACAGGGGCTGATTTACGCTGAAGCTTTCTTT. This translates into CASSGGFPGQGLIYAEAFF. The full variable domain, with the rest looked up from reference TRBV7-2 and TRBJ1-1, is GAGVSQSPSNKVTEKGKDVELRCDPISGHTALYWYRQSLGQGLEFLIYFQGNSAPDKSGLPSDRFSAERTGGSVSTLTIQRTQQEDSAVYLCASSGGFPGQGLIYAEAFFGQGTRLTVV.

A few counts support this clonotype. The CDR3, as DNA: TGCGCCAGCAGCCAAGCTAGCGGGGGGACCACAGATACGCAGTATTTT. Protein sequence: CASSQASGGTTDTQYF. This chain links TRBV4-1 with TRBJ2-3, with 11 nucleotides matching TRBD2. Germline V gene sequence: CDR1 MGHRA, CDR2 YSYEKL. Trimming took 1 base from V and 2 from J; bases not matched to a gene: 2. This CDR3 has 16 amino acids.